This TCR beta chain was recovered during a study of T cells in Graves' hyperthyroidism and ophthalmopathy. Study overall: Before treatment of any kind, peripheral blood was taken at initial diagnosis.

The CDR3 is 15 amino acids. V was trimmed by 4 bases and J by 2 bases, leaving 14 bases between them. These patients, aged 18 to 65, had recently diagnosed hyperthyroidism lasting under 2 months. PBMCs were obtained from about 10 ml fresh peripheral blood. Study observations and caveats: Researchers report that a 13 V-J model separated ophthalmopathy from stable hyperthyroidism.

This clonotype was seen ten or more times. Its antigen is not identified. Regions amplified from RNA transcripts were the TCR beta CDR3 regions. Using the HTBI primer set, a first-round RT-PCR was run on the TCR CDR3. Each CDR3 protein gets one entry after TCRdb re-called the multiplex PCR reads with MiXCR. The sample carries a few hundred thousand distinct CDR3 sequences, less than 25% recorded once. The J gene is TRBJ2-5, the V gene TRBV12-3 or TRBV12-4; TRBD1 is a possible D gene (6 bases). The specimen was blood. The source is a young man with Graves' hyperthyroidism. The CDR3 sequence is CASSWTVPSQETQYF. The DNA for the CDR3 is TGTGCCAGCAGTTGGACAGTCCCTTCTCAAGAGACCCAGTACTTC.